This T cell receptor (beta chain) emerged from a study of cytomegalovirus exposure and HLA in healthy donors. A note on this clone: Its antigen is currently unknown.

PCR amplification relied on 60 Vbeta primers (plus 13 Jbeta primers). Assay used: immunoSEQ multiplex PCR; TCRdb lists only in-frame clones, some missing. The sample carries roughly 170,000 clones, around 79% recorded once. Study-wide results and caveats: For cytomegalovirus status, the classifier reportedly gave diagnoses with high specificity and sensitivity. TRBV6-2, TRBV6-3 and other indistinguishable V segments were excluded. TCR beta chain V- and J-gene trimming was linked, in a later analysis, to a missense variant in DCLRE1C.

Trimming removed 3 bases at V and 2 bases at J, with 10 bases between. Germline values: CDR1 KGHSH, CDR2 LQKENI. The CDR3 consists of 14 residues. The material sequenced was PBMCs. The J gene is TRBJ1-2, the V gene TRBV18, with a tentative D call TRBD1 (5 bases). The receptor comes from a female donor in good health and CMV-seronegative. This CDR3 is CASSPDSGNYGYTF. The CDR3 nucleotides read TGTGCCAGCTCACCCGACTCAGGGAACTATGGCTACACCTTC.